These 6 T cell receptor beta chains came from one sample sequenced in a study of T cells in Graves' hyperthyroidism and ophthalmopathy. TCR beta CDR3 regions were amplified from RNA transcripts. First-round RT-PCR of the TCR CDR3 relied on the HTBI primer set. Each CDR3 protein gets one entry after TCRdb re-called the multiplex PCR reads with MiXCR. The sample has around 540,000 distinct CDR3 sequences, more than 15% seen once. Sequencing input: blood. All receptors come from a woman in her thirties with Graves' ophthalmopathy.

The chain has TRBV6-2 or TRBV6-3 and TRBJ1-4; no definite D call. The CDR3 has 15 amino acids. Germline values: CDR1 MNHEY, CDR2 SVGEGT. V was shortened by 6 bases and J by 10 bases, with 21 bases between the two germline ends. This chain's CDR3 is CASSLPPRADGKLFF. The CDR3 bases are TGTGCCAGCAGCTTACCGCCGCGGGCCGATGGAAAACTGTTTTTT.

In this sample, this clonotype turned up many times. The chain recombines TRBV18 with TRBJ2-1; 9 bases are a match to TRBD1. The CDR3 has 15 amino acids. After removal of 6 bases from V and 1 base from J, the junction contained 4 bases not matched to a gene. Germline CDR1 KGHSH, CDR2 LQKENI. The CDR3 nucleotides read TGTGCCAGCTCCAGACAGGGGGGGTCCTACAATGAGCAGTTCTTC. Protein product: CASSRQGGSYNEQFF.

The table lists this clonotype with a few counts. This sequence joins TRBV2 and TRBJ2-2; possible D gene TRBD1, 6 bases. Trimming cost V 4 bases and J 1 base, with 10 bases left between them. The CDR3 is 15 amino acids. Germline CDR1 reads SNHLY; CDR2 reads FYNNEI. CDR3 region: CASSVVGGNTGELFF. In nucleotides, the CDR3 is TGTGCCAGCAGTGTGGTAGGGGGGAACACCGGGGAGCTGTTTTTT.

V usage is TRBV4-1 and J usage is TRBJ1-1; D remains ambiguous. The V gene's germline CDR1 is MGHRA and CDR2 YSYEKL. CDR3 length: 14 amino acids. V shed 5 bases and J shed 1 base, with 11 bases lying between them. The CDR3 here is CASSGPLRNTEAFF. CDR3 coding DNA: TGCGCCAGCAGCGGCCCCCTGAGGAACACTGAAGCTTTCTTT.

In its sample, this clonotype was seen a few times. The chain recombines TRBV7-8 with TRBJ1-2, with TRBD1 identical over 10 bases. The trim removed 5 bases at V and 4 bases at J, leaving 7 bases unmatched. Germline loops: CDR1 SGHVS, CDR2 FQNEAQ. The CDR3 is made up of 15 amino acids. Here the CDR3 reads CASSLTGGGFYGYTF. The CDR3 DNA is TGTGCCAGCAGCCTGACAGGGGGCGGGTTCTATGGCTACACCTTC.

This clonotype was recorded at least ten times. This chain joins TRBV7-9 and TRBJ2-7; 13 bases are shared with TRBD2. CDR3 length: 15 amino acids. The germline CDR1 and CDR2 sequences are SEHNR and FQNEAQ (reference sequence). J gave up 4 bases and V 5 bases, and 5 bases lay outside the gene matches. The CDR3 protein is CASSKPGLAGYEQYF. CDR3 DNA: TGTGCCAGCAGCAAGCCGGGACTAGCGGGGTACGAGCAGTACTTC.